The 6 T cell receptor beta chains presented below share a single source sample, sequenced in a study of blood T cell repertoires in COVID-19. Produced via immunoSEQ multiplex PCR; TCRdb's table is partial and in-frame only. The repertoire holds 150,000 to 200,000 clones, with roughly 87% as singletons. The sequenced sample was peripheral blood. These receptors were taken from a woman between 45 and 60 years old with acute or convalescent COVID-19.

The chain uses TRBV10-3 and TRBJ1-2; D not certain. V lost 10 bases and J lost 0, with 12 bases in between. This CDR3 is 13 amino acids long. The V gene's germline CDR1 is ENHRY and CDR2 SYGVKD. The CDR3 here is CATAPATNYGYTF. In DNA, the CDR3 is TGTGCCACAGCGCCCGCCACTAACTATGGCTACACCTTC.

The chain has TRBV18 and TRBJ1-1; D is uncertain. This CDR3 contains 13 residues. V lost 6 bases, J lost 4 bases, and 12 bases lay in between. The V gene's germline CDR1 is KGHSH and CDR2 LQKENI. DNA for the CDR3: TGTGCCAGCTCCCGGGAACCCAGCACTGAAGCTTTCTTT. Translation: CASSREPSTEAFF.

J is TRBJ1-5 and V is TRBV14; perhaps TRBD1 as D (6 bases). Trimming removed 4 bases from V and 6 bases from J, with 13 bases in between. Germline V lookup: CDR1 SGHDN, CDR2 FVKESK. This CDR3 contains 14 residues. The CDR3 here is CASSPTGLGQPQHF. Written as DNA, the CDR3 is TGTGCCAGCAGCCCTACAGGGTTGGGTCAGCCCCAGCATTTT. The full variable domain, its missing parts supplied by reference TRBV14 and TRBJ1-5, is EAGVTQFPSHSVIEKGQTVTLRCDPISGHDNLYWYRRVMGKEIKFLLHFVKESKQDESGMPNNRFLAERTGGTYSTLKVQPAELEDSGVYFCASSPTGLGQPQHFGDGTRLSIL.

V and J are TRBV27 and TRBJ1-1, with D possibly matching TRBD1 (5 bases). Germline assignment: CDR1 MNHEY and CDR2 SMNVEV (reference sequence). CDR3 size: 14 residues. V lost 0 bases, J lost 5 bases, and 10 bases lay in between. In nucleotides, the CDR3 is TGTGCCAGCAGTTTATCAGGGGTGGGGACTGAAGCTTTCTTT. Encoded protein: CASSLSGVGTEAFF.

The chain carries TRBV7-6 and TRBJ2-7; 10 bases align to TRBD1. The germline V gene encodes CDR1 SGHVS and CDR2 FNYEAQ. This CDR3 has 15 amino acids. The V segment lost 7 bases and the J segment 4 bases; nucleotides outside the gene matches: 10. CDR3 nucleotides: TGTGCCAGCACCCTAGAGGGACAGGGGTCTTACGAGCAGTACTTC. Translation: CASTLEGQGSYEQYF.

The V call is TRBV19, the J call TRBJ1-6; a possible D gene is TRBD1 (5 bases). Germline V gene sequence: CDR1 LNHDA, CDR2 SQIVND (reference sequence). The CDR3 is 13 residues long. V shed 6 bases and J shed 8 bases, with 11 bases lying between them. CDR3 nucleotides: TGTGCCAGTAGAGACCAGACAGATTCACCCCTCCACTTT. Its translation: CASRDQTDSPLHF.